The present entry profiles one T cell receptor beta chain with its context. This sample was included in a study of blood T cell repertoires in COVID-19. Study-wide context: Acute-phase and convalescent COVID-19 samples originated in the United States, Italy and Spain. T cells, B-cell-depleted T cells, or PBMCs supplied cDNA or gDNA.

CDR3 length: 13 residues. In germline, CDR1 is SQVTM, CDR2 ANQGSEA. V was shortened by 1 base and J by 7 bases, with 11 bases between the two germline ends. Under the authors' procedure: It was from reference gene primer amplification that nucleated cell counts were estimated. TCRdb's copy holds only in-frame clones and misses some; the assay was immunoSEQ multiplex PCR. That table is the source of V, J and clone size, and D and trimming were worked out from the DNA. The sample lists some 250,000 clones, over 65% occurring once. Sequenced input: peripheral blood. This TCR came from a woman of 80 years or more with acute or convalescent COVID-19. This chain joins TRBV29-1 and TRBJ2-1; D not certain. DNA of the CDR3: TGCAGCGTTGAAGTTGTTTTAATAAATGAGCAGTTCTTC. Its protein is CSVEVVLINEQFF.